This TCR beta chain is drawn from a study of post-analysis software for immune sequencing data. Background on the study: Secondary progressive, relapsing-remitting and progressive-relapsing multiple sclerosis were among the included disease courses. Whole-study results and caveats: Normalized Chao1 diversity was significantly lower in multiple sclerosis patients than in controls. TRBV5-6, TRBV5-1 and TRBV20-1 belonged to a set of roughly five TRBV segments that were more frequent in patients than controls. Samples from one preparation batch, clustered by F measure, grouped strongly together.

Libraries were made from TCR beta cDNA, and they carried unique molecular identifiers. T cells numbering roughly 1 to 11 million yielded cDNA molecules that totaled approximately 500,000. From the PCR reads, TCRdb called clonotypes with MiXCR, one entry per CDR3 protein. The sample yields hundreds of thousands of distinct CDR3 sequences, around 40% seen once. This CDR3 is built from 15 residues. Losses at the gene ends were 4 bases for V and 6 bases for J; bases not matched to a gene: 5. Points on this clonotype: Its antigen remains unknown.

The sample taken for sequencing was blood. This chain uses TRBV12-3 or TRBV12-4 with TRBJ1-6; 8 bases fit TRBD1. The sequence came from a girl aged 5-17 years with multiple sclerosis. CDR3 in DNA: TGTGCCAGCAGTTCAACGGACAGGGCTAATTCACCCCTCCACTTT. Its protein product is CASSSTDRANSPLHF.